This record concerns one T cell receptor (beta chain) sequence. The antigen this receptor binds is unknown. There are no base qualities to consult, and no much larger clone falls within one base. The CDR3 covers 15 residues, taking in both the cysteine and the phenylalanine. The sequence is cut down to CDR3 DNA, 45 bases in frame from base 1. The germline ends are 18 bases apart after V is trimmed by 5 bases and J by 5 bases. CDR1 and CDR2 are read off the germline V gene as MDHEN and SYDVKM. The treatment or condition label here, explained by the study, means: in vitro stimulation with specific CMV peptide epitopes to enrich CMV-specific T cells. The sample was run on an Illumina HiSeq 1500. TCRdb reworked the public reads: Q25 trimming with fastp, MiXCR clone assembly, productive beta chains retained. CDR3 protein duplicates are merged, each entry listing the most common genes and DNA. This sample gives about 830,000 distinct CDR3 sequences in total; around a third of them show up just once. Clones ranked in the top ten supply approximately 13% of the sample.

These data come from a study of T cell repertoires in cytomegalovirus infection (dated by TCRdb to between 2019 and 2020). About the investigation overall: Recently identified HLA-C-restricted CMV epitopes, whose presentation resists viral immunomodulation, were targeted by peptide stimulations together with well-studied HLA-B-restricted epitopes. Because public TCR beta signatures pointed to carriage of CMV infection together with the matching HLA type, the HLA type of each donor mattered for the analysis.

Findings and caveats that apply to the study as a whole: Cumulative frequency of public TCR beta family members discriminated carriers of CMV infection plus the relevant HLA type in this cohort and an independent approximately 360-donor cohort. The ex vivo response was dominated by HLA-C-restricted CMV-specific TCR beta clonotypes, which also provided the single most frequent clonotype in two of eight donors.

The source is a human donor in good health (CMV status not recorded). Some clones in this sample may be carry-over from other donors' samples. The source material was cultured CD8+ T cells from PBMCs, sampled from culture after CMV antigen stimulation. Recombination joined TRBV28 with TRBJ2-5; the D region possibly corresponds to TRBD2 (5 bases align). The nucleotide sequence reads TGTGCCAGCAGTGAGGACTCGAACTTTATCGAGACCCAGTACTTC. Translated, this is CASSEDSNFIETQYF.